Listed below are T cell receptor beta chains from one sample, sequenced in a study of CD8+CD57+ T cells in acquired aplastic anemia. MiXCR was run by TCRdb on the reads, yielding one entry per CDR3 protein. The sample shows about 200,000 distinct CDR3 sequences, about half of them seen only once. Sequencing was performed on sorted CD4+, CD8+, or CD8+CD57+ T cells (not recorded which) from PBMCs. The source is a human donor with aplastic anemia. Each CDR3 is given with its conserved first and last residue. The order of the fields is clone size, J gene, V gene, D gene, CDR3 protein, CDR3 DNA. A D gene is named only where the DNA matches it firmly. Not all rows give a size; the values are once, few, many and, for expanded clones, a class.

clone_size: NA; j_call: TRBJ2-5; v_call: TRBV7-3; d_call: TRBD2; cdr3_aa: CASSLARLAGAETQYF; cdr3_nt: TGCGCCAGCAGCTTAGCTCGACTAGCGGGGGCGGAGACTCAGTACTTC
clone_size: NA; j_call: TRBJ1-6; v_call: TRBV11-3; d_call: TRBD1; cdr3_aa: CASSARQGVGSPLHF; cdr3_nt: TGTGCCAGCAGCGCCCGACAGGGGGTGGGTTCACCCCTCCACTTT
clone_size: many; j_call: TRBJ1-4; v_call: TRBV5-1; d_call: NA; cdr3_aa: CASSLAAAGHEKLFF; cdr3_nt: TGCGCCAGCAGCTTGGCCGCGGCAGGCCATGAAAAACTGTTTTTT
clone_size: many; j_call: TRBJ2-7; v_call: TRBV10-3; d_call: NA; cdr3_aa: CAISVSQGLDEQYF; cdr3_nt: TGTGCCATCAGTGTTTCACAGGGCTTGGACGAGCAGTACTTC
clone_size: NA; j_call: TRBJ1-4; v_call: TRBV20-1; d_call: TRBD1; cdr3_aa: CSGTGTENEKLFF; cdr3_nt: TGCAGTGGGACAGGGACAGAAAATGAAAAACTGTTTTTT
clone_size: NA; j_call: TRBJ2-1; v_call: TRBV7-2; d_call: TRBD2; cdr3_aa: CASSLGLAVKYNEQFF; cdr3_nt: TGTGCCAGCAGCTTAGGACTAGCGGTTAAATACAATGAGCAGTTCTTC
clone_size: many; j_call: TRBJ2-1; v_call: TRBV10-1; d_call: NA; cdr3_aa: CASSESGRGSYNEQFF; cdr3_nt: TGCGCCAGCAGTGAGTCCGGACGGGGCTCCTACAATGAGCAGTTCTTC
clone_size: many; j_call: TRBJ2-1; v_call: TRBV20-1; d_call: TRBD2; cdr3_aa: CSARDSGLAGSHNEQFF; cdr3_nt: TGCAGTGCTAGAGATTCCGGACTAGCGGGGTCCCACAATGAGCAGTTCTTC
clone_size: few; j_call: TRBJ2-7; v_call: TRBV7-6; d_call: NA; cdr3_aa: CASSLEVGEQYF; cdr3_nt: TGTGCCAGCAGCTTAGAAGTGGGCGAGCAGTACTTC
clone_size: once; j_call: TRBJ1-1; v_call: TRBV29-1; d_call: NA; cdr3_aa: CSVAFGIYTVAFF; cdr3_nt: TGCAGTGTTGCGTTTGGGATTTACACTGTAGCTTTCTTT
clone_size: NA; j_call: TRBJ1-1; v_call: TRBV7-8; d_call: NA; cdr3_aa: CASRDLRFGNTGAFF; cdr3_nt: TGTGCCAGCAGAGACCTACGTTTTGGGAACACTGGAGCTTTCTTT
clone_size: NA; j_call: TRBJ2-7; v_call: TRBV12-3/TRBV12-4; d_call: TRBD1; cdr3_aa: CASSLRDRGHEQYF; cdr3_nt: TGTGCCAGCAGTCTCCGGGACAGGGGCCACGAGCAGTACTTC
clone_size: many; j_call: TRBJ2-1; v_call: TRBV4-1; d_call: NA; cdr3_aa: CASSQDEEVNEQFF; cdr3_nt: TGCGCCAGCAGCCAAGATGAAGAGGTCAATGAGCAGTTCTTC
clone_size: NA; j_call: TRBJ2-3; v_call: TRBV11-2; d_call: TRBD2; cdr3_aa: CASSRPGTSGGTDTQYF; cdr3_nt: TGTGCCAGCAGCCGACCCGGGACTAGCGGGGGGACAGATACGCAGTATTTT
clone_size: many; j_call: TRBJ1-2; v_call: TRBV4-2; d_call: NA; cdr3_aa: CASSQAIRGNGYTF; cdr3_nt: TGTGCCAGCAGCCAAGCCATTCGGGGGAATGGCTACACCTTC
clone_size: many; j_call: TRBJ1-1; v_call: TRBV19; d_call: NA; cdr3_aa: CASSKVVQGNTEAFF; cdr3_nt: TGTGCCAGTAGTAAAGTAGTACAGGGGAACACTGAAGCTTTCTTT
clone_size: once; j_call: TRBJ2-1; v_call: TRBV7-3; d_call: TRBD1; cdr3_aa: CASSGTVLVRVDEQFF; cdr3_nt: TGTGCCAGCAGCGGGACAGTTTTGGTTAGGGTGGATGAGCAGTTCTTC
clone_size: NA; j_call: TRBJ2-7; v_call: TRBV9; d_call: NA; cdr3_aa: CASSVEPAGTYEQYF; cdr3_nt: TGTGCCAGCAGCGTAGAACCGGCGGGTACCTACGAGCAGTACTTC
clone_size: NA; j_call: TRBJ2-5; v_call: TRBV2; d_call: TRBD2; cdr3_aa: CASSVEGLAETQYF; cdr3_nt: TGTGCCAGCAGCGTCGAAGGACTAGCAGAGACCCAGTACTTC
clone_size: many; j_call: TRBJ2-7; v_call: TRBV28; d_call: NA; cdr3_aa: CASSLKGPYEQYF; cdr3_nt: TGTGCCAGCAGTTTAAAGGGGCCCTACGAGCAGTACTTC
clone_size: NA; j_call: TRBJ1-6; v_call: TRBV25-1; d_call: NA; cdr3_aa: CASTLAGVWNSPLHF; cdr3_nt: TGTGCCAGCACCCTCGCTGGGGTTTGGAATTCACCCCTCCACTTT
clone_size: many; j_call: TRBJ1-2; v_call: TRBV6-5; d_call: NA; cdr3_aa: CASSYDKGYGYTF; cdr3_nt: TGTGCCAGCAGTTACGACAAAGGTTATGGCTACACCTTC
clone_size: many; j_call: TRBJ2-3; v_call: TRBV24-1; d_call: TRBD2; cdr3_aa: CATSDLAGGPDTQYF; cdr3_nt: TGTGCCACCAGTGATCTAGCGGGCGGCCCAGATACGCAGTATTTT
clone_size: NA; j_call: TRBJ1-1; v_call: TRBV9; d_call: NA; cdr3_aa: CASSGDSNTEAFF; cdr3_nt: TGTGCCAGCAGCGGAGACAGTAACACTGAAGCTTTCTTT
clone_size: many; j_call: TRBJ2-7; v_call: TRBV3-1; d_call: NA; cdr3_aa: CASSQEGQSYEQYF; cdr3_nt: TGTGCCAGCAGCCAAGAAGGGCAGTCCTACGAGCAGTACTTC
clone_size: NA; j_call: TRBJ1-6; v_call: TRBV10-3; d_call: TRBD1; cdr3_aa: CAISEETGENSPLHF; cdr3_nt: TGTGCCATCAGTGAAGAAACAGGGGAGAATTCACCCCTCCACTTT
clone_size: NA; j_call: TRBJ1-1; v_call: TRBV20-1; d_call: TRBD1; cdr3_aa: CSARPGGGGTEAFF; cdr3_nt: TGCAGTGCTAGACCAGGGGGGGGCGGCACTGAAGCTTTCTTT
clone_size: NA; j_call: TRBJ2-5; v_call: TRBV7-8; d_call: NA; cdr3_aa: CASSLERGGRETQYF; cdr3_nt: TGTGCCAGCAGCTTAGAGAGGGGGGGGAGGGAGACCCAGTACTTC
clone_size: NA; j_call: TRBJ2-1; v_call: TRBV7-2; d_call: TRBD2; cdr3_aa: CASRLAVYNEQFF; cdr3_nt: TGTGCCAGTCGACTAGCGGTTTACAATGAGCAGTTCTTC
clone_size: once; j_call: TRBJ1-6; v_call: TRBV25-1; d_call: TRBD1; cdr3_aa: CASSATGTGNSPLHF; cdr3_nt: TGTGCCAGCAGTGCGACCGGGACAGGCAATTCACCCCTCCACTTT
clone_size: many; j_call: TRBJ2-1; v_call: TRBV28; d_call: TRBD2; cdr3_aa: CASSTSGDYNEQFF; cdr3_nt: TGTGCCAGCTCTACTAGCGGGGATTACAATGAGCAGTTCTTC
clone_size: NA; j_call: TRBJ1-2; v_call: TRBV29-1; d_call: NA; cdr3_aa: CSVEFREGYTF; cdr3_nt: TGCAGCGTTGAATTCAGGGAAGGCTACACCTTC
clone_size: NA; j_call: TRBJ2-3; v_call: TRBV4-1; d_call: NA; cdr3_aa: CASSQDSSGPTDTQYF; cdr3_nt: TGTGCCAGCAGCCAAGATAGCAGCGGCCCCACGGATACGCAGTATTTT
clone_size: NA; j_call: TRBJ1-6; v_call: TRBV5-1; d_call: NA; cdr3_aa: CASSRSYNSPLHF; cdr3_nt: TGCGCCAGCAGCAGGTCCTATAATTCACCCCTCCACTTT
clone_size: many; j_call: TRBJ1-6; v_call: TRBV5-8; d_call: TRBD1; cdr3_aa: CASSSAGTGGHSPLHF; cdr3_nt: TGTGCCAGCAGCTCCGCCGGGACAGGGGGCCACTCACCCCTCCACTTT
clone_size: many; j_call: TRBJ1-5; v_call: TRBV10-1; d_call: NA; cdr3_aa: CASKTRGTPQHF; cdr3_nt: TGCGCCAGCAAGACGCGGGGAACGCCCCAGCATTTT
clone_size: few; j_call: TRBJ2-7; v_call: TRBV19; d_call: TRBD1; cdr3_aa: CASSQQGVDEQYF; cdr3_nt: TGTGCCAGTAGTCAACAGGGGGTTGACGAGCAGTACTTC
clone_size: NA; j_call: TRBJ2-7; v_call: TRBV15; d_call: NA; cdr3_aa: CATSSRLNEQYF; cdr3_nt: TGTGCCACCAGCAGCCGGTTAAACGAGCAGTACTTC
clone_size: NA; j_call: TRBJ1-1; v_call: TRBV24-1; d_call: NA; cdr3_aa: CATSAPGVGAEAFF; cdr3_nt: TGTGCCACCAGTGCCCCCGGGGTGGGCGCTGAAGCTTTCTTT
clone_size: many; j_call: TRBJ2-1; v_call: TRBV25-1; d_call: NA; cdr3_aa: CASSEWTANKQFF; cdr3_nt: TGTGCCAGCAGTGAATGGACAGCAAATAAGCAGTTCTTC
clone_size: NA; j_call: TRBJ2-7; v_call: TRBV10-1; d_call: TRBD1; cdr3_aa: CASSLGTGSGEQYF; cdr3_nt: TGCGCCAGCAGTTTGGGGACAGGTAGTGGGGAGCAGTACTTC
clone_size: NA; j_call: TRBJ2-6; v_call: TRBV6-1; d_call: TRBD1; cdr3_aa: CASSVTGEDRGISGANVLTF; cdr3_nt: TGTGCCAGCAGTGTCACAGGGGAGGACAGGGGGATCTCTGGGGCCAACGTCCTGACTTTC